The source of this T cell receptor beta chain is a study of T cells in Graves' hyperthyroidism and ophthalmopathy (dated by TCRdb to 2018 to 2020). Study-level background: Peripheral blood was collected at initial diagnosis, before any treatment. To identify TCR V-J signatures that set the groups apart, the researchers used a discovery cohort of 90 to 100 patients, made up of 43 with Graves' ophthalmopathy and 57 with stable Graves' hyperthyroidism. Whether ophthalmopathy could be predicted prospectively was tested in an independent validation cohort made up of 18 to 20 hyperthyroidism patients plus 17 patients who later progressed to ophthalmopathy. For training and testing, the 80 to 100 patients in the discovery cohort were randomly divided in a 7:3 ratio. The study also compared thyroid tissue and blood T-cell repertoires from more than 5 Graves' hyperthyroidism patients. Once sampling was done, hyperthyroidism patients were given methimazole at a starting dose of 30 mg daily, whereas ophthalmopathy patients were given high-dose intravenous methylprednisolone. The paper reports TCR Vbeta CDR3 sequencing of approximately 140 peripheral blood samples: approximately 41 ophthalmopathy, roughly 74 hyperthyroidism and about 17 progressor patients. Paper-wide results and their limitations: In validation, the model predicted progression to ophthalmopathy with around 71% sensitivity and around 72% specificity, a median of roughly seven months before onset. Most expanded thyroid clonotypes (frequency above 0.001) were also detected in blood, a finding suggesting that blood repertoires may reflect thyroid immune responses. Sample size was not statistically predetermined, and investigators were not blinded to group allocation. A 13 V-J signature model separated ophthalmopathy from stable hyperthyroidism, with nearly 90% sensitivity and 81% to 82% specificity in cross-validation and 80%/75% in testing.

The TCR beta CDR3 regions were amplified from RNA transcripts. The first round of RT-PCR for the TCR CDR3 was performed with the HTBI primer set and the Qiagen OneStep RT-PCR kit. Libraries were constructed in a second round of multiplex PCR, after which size selection and purification were carried out. Paired-end sequencing of the libraries was performed with 100 bp reads on an Illumina HiSeq2000. Per the original workflow: Raw data were processed with SOAPnuke, discarding reads with adapters, uncalled bases, mean Phred below 15, or no exact constant-primer or identifier match. High-quality paired reads were merged with COPE v1.2.5, and unique nucleotide sequences were defined as clonotypes. MiTCR v1.1 was used to align clonotypes to the IMGT TRBV, TRBD and TRBJ reference segments. Only V-J combinations with frequency above 0.0001, covering approximately 99% of repertoires, were analysed. The TCS score was defined as the ratio of F50 (clonal expansion) to E x V (chaos), calculated using BLOSUM62-based TCRdist between CDR3 peptides within each V-J. Welch's t-statistics and random forest reduced roughly 530 V-J features to 13, which were used in a naive Bayes classifier (R e1071). The public reads were quality trimmed at Q25 with fastp and then assembled into clones with MiXCR by TCRdb, keeping productive beta chains. Every entry covers one CDR3 protein and lists the most common genes and DNA from its rows. These V and J calls are TCRdb output, not the study's own analysis. Recorded for this sample are approximately 620,000 distinct CDR3 sequences; approximately 14% of them occurred a single time. Of the sample, 5.5% to 7.5% is held by the ten largest clones.

Hyperthyroidism patients were aged 18 to 65 years and newly diagnosed, with disease duration of less than 2 months. Any patient with an uncontrolled infection, another autoimmune disease, pregnancy or lactation was excluded. Diagnoses were established on the basis of clinical symptoms, serum thyroxine and TRAb, thyroid ultrasound, and orbital computed tomography. Blood from progressor patients was collected at the time of first diagnosis with hyperthyroidism, before any ophthalmopathy symptoms had appeared. PBMCs were isolated from about 10 ml of fresh peripheral blood by Ficoll-Paque density gradient centrifugation. Patients classed as progressors first received a Graves' hyperthyroidism diagnosis and then went on to develop ophthalmopathy during follow-up. Trizol reagent was used to extract total RNA, and RNA quality was then checked on an Agilent 2100 Bioanalyzer. This clonotype was seen ten or more times. This clone's antigen is unknown. Base qualities are not at hand, and no much larger clone is one base apart.

The CDR3 goes from the cysteine to the phenylalanine over 15 residues. Of all the DNA, just the CDR3 is kept, 45 bases in frame from base 1. CDR1 LNHDA and CDR2 SQIVND were looked up in the germline V gene (reference sequence). Germline trimming: 5 bases from V, 0 bases from J; junction bases outside gene matches: 6. The clonotype originates from a woman aged 30 to 39 with Graves' hyperthyroidism that later progressed to Graves' ophthalmopathy. The sequence joins TRBV19 to TRBJ1-1; 7 of the junction bases match TRBD1. The material sequenced was blood. The sequenced DNA: TGTGCCAGTAGTTCAGGGGACAGCATGAACACTGAAGCTTTCTTT. It translates to CASSSGDSMNTEAFF.